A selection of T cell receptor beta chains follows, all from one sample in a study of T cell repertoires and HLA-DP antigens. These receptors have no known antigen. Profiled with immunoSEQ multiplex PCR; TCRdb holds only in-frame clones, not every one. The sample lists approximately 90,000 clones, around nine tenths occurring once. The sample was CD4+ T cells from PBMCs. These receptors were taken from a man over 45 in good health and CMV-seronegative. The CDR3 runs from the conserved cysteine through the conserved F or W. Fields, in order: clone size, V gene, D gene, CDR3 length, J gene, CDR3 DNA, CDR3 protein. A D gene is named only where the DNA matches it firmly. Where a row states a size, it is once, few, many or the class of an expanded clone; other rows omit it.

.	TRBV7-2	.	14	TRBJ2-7	TGTGCCAGCAGCTTGGATCACCCCCTCTACGAGCAGTACTTC	CASSLDHPLYEQYF
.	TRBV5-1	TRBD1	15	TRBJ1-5	TGCGCCAGCAGCGCGGGACAGAATAGCAATCAGCCCCAGCATTTT	CASSAGQNSNQPQHF
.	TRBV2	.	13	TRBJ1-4	TGTGCCAGCAAGGGCGGATTAAATGAAAAACTGTTTTTT	CASKGGLNEKLFF
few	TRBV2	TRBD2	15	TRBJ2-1	TGTGCCAGCAGTCCCGGGACTAGCGGTTACAATGAGCAGTTCTTC	CASSPGTSGYNEQFF
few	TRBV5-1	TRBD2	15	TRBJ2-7	TGCGCCAGCAGCCTGGGACTAGCGTCCTCCTACGAGCAGTACTTC	CASSLGLASSYEQYF
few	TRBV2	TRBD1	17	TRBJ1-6	TGTGCCAGCAGTGAAGAGGGGGGGACAGGTCTTAGTTCACCCCTCCACTTT	CASSEEGGTGLSSPLHF
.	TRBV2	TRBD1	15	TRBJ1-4	TGTGCCAGCAGTTCTAGGACAGGGCGGACAGAAAAACTGTTTTTT	CASSSRTGRTEKLFF
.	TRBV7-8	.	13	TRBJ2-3	TGTGCCAGCAGCTTTGGCGGGCCAGATACGCAGTATTTT	CASSFGGPDTQYF
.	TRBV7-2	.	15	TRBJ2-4	TGTGCCAGCAGCTCTAAAGGAGGGGGCCAAAACATTCAGTACTTC	CASSSKGGGQNIQYF
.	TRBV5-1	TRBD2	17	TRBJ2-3	TGCGCCAGCAGCTCCATGAGGAGCGGGAGCGAGGGAGATACGCAGTATTTT	CASSSMRSGSEGDTQYF